A single sample is the source of the 20 T cell receptor beta chains below, sequenced in a study of T cell repertoires in cytomegalovirus infection. TCRdb recomputed calls from the reads with MiXCR, one row per CDR3 protein. The sample lists around 490,000 distinct CDR3 sequences, 26% occurring once. Sequenced material: PBMCs. These receptor sequences come from a human donor in good health (CMV status not recorded). Some clones in this sample may be carry-over from other donors' samples.

The genes are TRBV12-3 or TRBV12-4 and TRBJ2-1; 10 nucleotides agree with TRBD1. The V and J ends lost 5 bases and 7 bases, in that order; junction bases with no gene match: 5. The length of the CDR3 is 14 residues. CDR3 loop: CASSAGQGTNEQFF. As DNA, the CDR3 is TGTGCCAGCAGTGCGGGACAGGGGACAAATGAGCAGTTCTTC.

The chain couples TRBV19 to TRBJ1-2; no definite D call. Germline V CDR1 and CDR2: LNHDA, SQIVND (reference sequence). V lost 5 bases and J 5 bases, leaving 12 bases between the germline ends. This CDR3 is built from 13 residues. The CDR3 bases are TGTGCCAGTAGTCTACTGAACGGGTATGGCTACACCTTC. Translation: CASSLLNGYGYTF.

In this sample, this clonotype turned up once. This chain connects TRBV2 to TRBJ1-4; 9 positions match TRBD1. V lost 7 bases and J lost 2; bases outside the gene matches: 8. CDR1 SNHLY and CDR2 FYNNEI come from the germline V gene. This CDR3 comprises 16 residues. CDR3 sequence (DNA): TGTGCCAGCAACCGACAGGGGGGTATGACTAATGAAAAACTGTTTTTT. Translation gives CASNRQGGMTNEKLFF. The full variable domain, rest sourced from reference TRBV2 and TRBJ1-4, is EPEVTQTPSHQVTQMGQEVILRCVPISNHLYFYWYRQILGQKVEFLVSFYNNEISEKSEIFDDQFSVERPDGSNFTLKIRSTKLEDSAMYFCASNRQGGMTNEKLFFGSGTQLSVL.

This clonotype was seen repeatedly, ten times or more. V usage is TRBV6-5 and J usage is TRBJ2-3; the match to TRBD1 covers 9 bases. The V gene end was trimmed by 5 bases and the J gene end by 3 bases; junction bases not matched to a gene: 9. Germline CDR1 reads MNHEY; CDR2 reads SVGAGI. This CDR3 comprises 16 residues. CDR3 bases: TGTGCCAGCAGTGAGGACAGGGGTTTTGAGACAGATACGCAGTATTTT. Amino acid sequence: CASSEDRGFETDTQYF.

This clonotype has more than one count but fewer than ten. As DNA, the CDR3 is TGTGCCAGCAGTTCTACTCGACTAGCGGGAACGGTAAATGAGCAGTTCTTC. It encodes CASSSTRLAGTVNEQFF. V gene TRBV28 combines with J gene TRBJ2-1; 11 bases line up with TRBD2. Germline values: CDR1 MDHEN, CDR2 SYDVKM. CDR3 size: 17 residues. With 4 bases clipped from V and 7 bases from J, the junction kept 12 bases outside the gene matches.

This clonotype was found once. The J gene is TRBJ2-7, the V gene TRBV4-1; D perhaps matches TRBD2 (5 bases). Germline CDR1 reads MGHRA; CDR2 reads YSYEKL. V was clipped by 0 bases and J by 2 bases, with 8 bases between them. The CDR3 loop spans 14 amino acids. CDR3 in amino acids: CASSQDRGTYEQYF. CDR3 DNA: TGCGCCAGCAGCCAAGATAGAGGGACCTACGAGCAGTACTTC.

This clonotype was seen at least ten times. The chain employs TRBV7-2 and TRBJ2-5; D tentatively reads TRBD1 or TRBD2 (5 bases each). In germline, CDR1 is SGHTA, CDR2 FQGNSA. V lost 2 bases and J 4 bases, leaving 14 bases between the germline ends. This CDR3 is built from 15 residues. CDR3 residues: CASSLWQGVRETQYF. CDR3 nucleotides: TGTGCCAGCAGCTTATGGCAGGGAGTAAGAGAGACCCAGTACTTC.

This clonotype was counted a few times. The chain employs TRBV3-1 and TRBJ1-5, with D maybe TRBD1 (5 bases). From germline, CDR1 is LGHDT and CDR2 YNNKEL (reference sequence). Trimming cost V 0 bases and J 7 bases, with 13 bases left between them. The CDR3 is 15 amino acids. CDR3 bases: TGTGCCAGCAGCCAAGATTGGGGGACCAGGCAGCCCCAGCATTTT. Amino acid sequence: CASSQDWGTRQPQHF.

This clonotype was seen at least ten times. The CDR3 nucleotides read TGTGCCAGCAGCTCAACCGCCCGGGACAGGGACACAGATACGCAGTATTTT. Its translation is CASSSTARDRDTDTQYF. The V and J genes are TRBV7-6 and TRBJ2-3; 9 nucleotides match TRBD1. V was clipped by 4 bases and J by 2 bases; unmatched bases: 10. The CDR3 length is 17 residues. The germline CDR1 and CDR2 sequences are SGHVS and FNYEAQ.

A note on this clonotype: This probably arose from a read error, given a far larger clone one base away. The chain couples TRBV12-3 or TRBV12-4 to TRBJ1-1; TRBD1 is a possible D gene (5 bases). This CDR3 is built from 13 residues. Trimming cost V 6 bases and J 1 base, with 9 bases left between them. CDR3 nucleotides: TGTGCCAGCAGATTCGGGGGGAACACTGAAGCTTTCTTT. This sequence encodes CASRFGGNTEAFF.

This chain's CDR3 is CASSSGGGGNYGYTF. Here the CDR3 DNA reads TGTGCCAGCAGCTCGGGCGGGGGGGGGAACTATGGCTACACCTTC. The rearrangement links TRBV7-2 to TRBJ1-2; the D gene is possibly TRBD1 (5 bases). The CDR3 spans 15 residues. Germline CDR1 reads SGHTA; CDR2 reads FQGNSA. Trimming pared 4 bases from V and 2 bases from J, leaving 14 bases between.

Many counts were recorded for this clonotype. The rearrangement joins TRBV7-9 to TRBJ2-1; 7 nucleotides match TRBD2. The V gene's germline CDR1 is SEHNR and CDR2 FQNEAQ (reference sequence). The trim removed 1 base at V and 1 base at J, leaving 10 bases unmatched. The CDR3 has 18 residues. This CDR3 reads CASSLGGRGSLSYNEQFF. CDR3 nucleotide sequence: TGTGCCAGCAGCTTAGGGGGACGCGGGAGTCTATCCTACAATGAGCAGTTCTTC.

The genes are TRBV7-9 and TRBJ2-1; 11 bases agree with TRBD1. Germline-derived CDR1 and CDR2 are SEHNR and FQNEAQ (reference sequence). CDR3 length equals 14 residues. V was pared by 5 bases and J by 9 bases, with 6 bases of the junction left unmatched. In nucleotides, the CDR3 is TGTGCCAGCAGCAGAGGACAGGGGGCTGTTGAGCAGTTCTTC. Its protein product is CASSRGQGAVEQFF.

This clonotype was seen just once. V usage is TRBV5-6 and J usage is TRBJ2-3; 11 positions match TRBD2. CDR1 SGHDT and CDR2 YYEEEE come from the germline V gene. J gave up 3 bases and V 2 bases, and 8 bases lay outside the gene matches. The CDR3 loop spans 17 amino acids. CDR3 sequence: CASSLTIAGGVTDTQYF. In nucleotides, the CDR3 is TGTGCCAGCAGCTTAACAATAGCGGGAGGGGTAACAGATACGCAGTATTTT.

This rearrangement joins TRBV6-6 to TRBJ2-5, with D unclear. The CDR3 sequence is 16 residues long. Germline CDR1 MNHNY, CDR2 SVGAGI (reference sequence). The germline V and J ends were trimmed by 0 bases and 4 bases, with 15 bases remaining between them. For the CDR3, the DNA is TGTGCCAGCAGTTACTCGAAAGTCGGGTCAGTAGAGACCCAGTACTTC. Protein sequence: CASSYSKVGSVETQYF.

The CDR3 is CASSQVGGYGYTF. As DNA, the CDR3 is TGTGCCAGCAGCCAAGTGGGCGGCTATGGCTACACCTTC. The chain joins TRBV14 to TRBJ1-2; D is uncertain. The germline V gene has CDR1 SGHDN and CDR2 FVKESK. The CDR3 runs to 13 residues. V lost 1 base to trimming and J lost 4 bases, with 7 bases between them.

J is TRBJ1-1 and V is TRBV29-1, with TRBD1 as a possible D gene (5 bases). Germline CDR1 SQVTM, CDR2 ANQGSEA. V lost 4 bases to trimming and J lost 0 bases, with 18 bases between them. The CDR3 extends over 16 amino acids. The CDR3 region is CSVGWGGTGMNTEAFF. The CDR3 DNA is TGCAGCGTTGGTTGGGGGGGGACGGGGATGAACACTGAAGCTTTCTTT.

The chain combines TRBV5-1 with TRBJ2-7; tentative D call: TRBD1 (6 bases). There are 14 residues in the CDR3. Germline CDR1 SGHRS, CDR2 YFSETQ. V was shortened by 0 bases and J by 5 bases, with 12 bases between the two germline ends. CDR3 in DNA: TGCGCCAGCAGCTTGGGCTTCGGACAGAACGAGCAGTACTTC. This codes for CASSLGFGQNEQYF. Variable domain in full (rest from reference TRBV5-1 and TRBJ2-7): KAGVTQTPRYLIKTRGQQVTLSCSPISGHRSVSWYQQTPGQGLQFLFEYFSETQRNKGNFPGRFSGRQFSNSRSEMNVSTLELGDSALYLCASSLGFGQNEQYFGPGTRLTVT.

In regard to this clonotype: A read error may account for a junction end that differs from germline. V and J are TRBV15 and TRBJ1-5; a weak D match, TRBD1 (5 bases). CDR3 length equals 14 residues. Germline CDR1 and CDR2: LNHNV and YYDKDF (reference sequence). The DNA of the CDR3 is TGTGCCACCGGCAGTGAGGGGAGCAATCAGCCCCAGCATTTT. Amino acids: CATGSEGSNQPQHF.

The rearrangement joins TRBV25-1 to TRBJ2-5; a weak D match, TRBD2 (5 bases). Trimming stripped 1 base from V and 0 bases from J, with 18 bases between. The V gene's germline CDR1 is MGHDK and CDR2 SYGVNS. This CDR3 has 18 amino acids. The CDR3 sequence: CASSEWILAGRNQETQYF. The CDR3, as DNA: TGTGCCAGCAGTGAATGGATTCTTGCGGGCCGGAACCAAGAGACCCAGTACTTC.